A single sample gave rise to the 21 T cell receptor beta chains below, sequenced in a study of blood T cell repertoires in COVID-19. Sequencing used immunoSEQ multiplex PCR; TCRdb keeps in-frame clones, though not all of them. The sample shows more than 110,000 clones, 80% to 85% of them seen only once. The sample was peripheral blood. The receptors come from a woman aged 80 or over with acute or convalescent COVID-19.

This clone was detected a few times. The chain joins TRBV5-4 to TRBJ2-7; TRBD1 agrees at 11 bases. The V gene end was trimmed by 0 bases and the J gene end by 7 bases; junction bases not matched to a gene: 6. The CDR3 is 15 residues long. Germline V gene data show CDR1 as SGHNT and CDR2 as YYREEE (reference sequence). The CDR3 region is CASSLAGTGGREQYF. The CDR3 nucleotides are TGTGCCAGCAGCTTGGCCGGGACAGGGGGGCGTGAGCAGTACTTC. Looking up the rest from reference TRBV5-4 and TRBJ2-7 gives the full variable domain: ETGVTQSPTHLIKTRGQQVTLRCSSQSGHNTVSWYQQALGQGPQFIFQYYREEENGRGNFPPRFSGLQFPNYSSELNVNALELDDSALYLCASSLAGTGGREQYFGPGTRLTVT.

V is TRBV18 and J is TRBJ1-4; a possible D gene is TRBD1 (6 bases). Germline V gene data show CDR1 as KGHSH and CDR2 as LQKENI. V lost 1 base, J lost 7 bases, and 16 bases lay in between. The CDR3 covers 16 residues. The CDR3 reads CASSPQQGRLGEKLFF. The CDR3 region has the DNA TGTGCCAGCTCACCACAACAGGGACGCCTTGGTGAAAAACTGTTTTTT.

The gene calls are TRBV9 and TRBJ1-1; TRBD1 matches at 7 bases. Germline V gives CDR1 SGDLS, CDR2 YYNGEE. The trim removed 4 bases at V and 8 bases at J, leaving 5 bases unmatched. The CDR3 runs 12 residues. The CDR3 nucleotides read TGTGCCAGCAGCTTTAGACAGGGAGAAGCTTTCTTT. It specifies CASSFRQGEAFF.

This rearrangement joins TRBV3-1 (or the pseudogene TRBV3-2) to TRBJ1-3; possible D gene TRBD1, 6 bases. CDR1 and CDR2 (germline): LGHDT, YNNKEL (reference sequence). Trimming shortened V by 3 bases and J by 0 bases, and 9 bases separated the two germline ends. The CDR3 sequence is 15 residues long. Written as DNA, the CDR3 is TGTGCCAGCAGCCAGGACAGCAGCTCTGGAAACACCATATATTTT. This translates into CASSQDSSSGNTIYF.

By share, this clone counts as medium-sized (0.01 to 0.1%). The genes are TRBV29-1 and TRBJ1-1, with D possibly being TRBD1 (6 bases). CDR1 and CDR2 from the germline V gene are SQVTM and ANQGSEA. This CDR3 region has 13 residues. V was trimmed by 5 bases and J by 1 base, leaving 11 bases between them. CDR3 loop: CSVPQTGNTEAFF. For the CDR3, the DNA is TGCAGCGTTCCGCAGACAGGGAACACTGAAGCTTTCTTT.

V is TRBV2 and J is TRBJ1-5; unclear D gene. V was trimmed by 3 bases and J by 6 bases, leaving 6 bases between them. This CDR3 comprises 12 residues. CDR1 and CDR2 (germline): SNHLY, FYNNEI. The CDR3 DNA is TGTGCCAGCAGTGACGGGGTTCAGCCCCAGCATTTT. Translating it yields CASSDGVQPQHF. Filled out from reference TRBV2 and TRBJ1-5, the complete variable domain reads EPEVTQTPSHQVTQMGQEVILRCVPISNHLYFYWYRQILGQKVEFLVSFYNNEISEKSEIFDDQFSVERPDGSNFTLKIRSTKLEDSAMYFCASSDGVQPQHFGDGTRLSIL.

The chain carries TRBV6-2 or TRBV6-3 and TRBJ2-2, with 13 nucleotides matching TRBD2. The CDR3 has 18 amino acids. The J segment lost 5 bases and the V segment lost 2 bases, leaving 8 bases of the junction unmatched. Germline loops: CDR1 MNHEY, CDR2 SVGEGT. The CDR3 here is CASSYVALAGGPTGELFF. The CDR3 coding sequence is TGTGCCAGCAGTTACGTGGCACTAGCGGGAGGGCCGACCGGGGAGCTGTTTTTT.

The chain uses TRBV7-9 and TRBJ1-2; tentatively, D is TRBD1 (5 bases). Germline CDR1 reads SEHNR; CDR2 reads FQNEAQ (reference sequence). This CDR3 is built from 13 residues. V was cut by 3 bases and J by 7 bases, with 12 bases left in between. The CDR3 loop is CASSLRGGGGYTF. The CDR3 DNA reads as TGTGCCAGCAGCTTGAGGGGAGGTGGTGGCTACACCTTC.

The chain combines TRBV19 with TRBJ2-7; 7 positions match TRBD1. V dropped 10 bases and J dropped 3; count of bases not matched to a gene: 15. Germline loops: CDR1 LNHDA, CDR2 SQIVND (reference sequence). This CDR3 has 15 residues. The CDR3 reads CATKAHGTEYYEQYF. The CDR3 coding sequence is TGTGCCACCAAGGCACATGGGACAGAGTACTACGAGCAGTACTTC.

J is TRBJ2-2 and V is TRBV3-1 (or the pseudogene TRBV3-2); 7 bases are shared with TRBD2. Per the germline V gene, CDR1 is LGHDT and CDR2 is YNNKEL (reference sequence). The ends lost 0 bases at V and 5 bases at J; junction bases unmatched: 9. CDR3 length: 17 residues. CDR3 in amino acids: CASSQEWAGAWTGELFF. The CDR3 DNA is TGTGCCAGCAGCCAAGAGTGGGCGGGAGCCTGGACCGGGGAGCTGTTTTTT.

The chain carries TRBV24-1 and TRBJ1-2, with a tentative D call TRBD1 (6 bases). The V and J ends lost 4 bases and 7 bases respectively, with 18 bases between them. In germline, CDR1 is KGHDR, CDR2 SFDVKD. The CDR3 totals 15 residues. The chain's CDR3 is CATSDPGVGEGGYTF. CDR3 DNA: TGTGCCACCAGTGACCCAGGGGTCGGAGAGGGTGGCTACACCTTC.

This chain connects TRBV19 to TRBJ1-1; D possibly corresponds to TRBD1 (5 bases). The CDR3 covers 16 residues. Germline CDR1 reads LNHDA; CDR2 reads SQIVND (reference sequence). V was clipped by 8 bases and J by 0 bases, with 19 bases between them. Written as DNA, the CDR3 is TGTGCCAGTGTCCGGGGGAGTAGTGCTATGAACACTGAAGCTTTCTTT. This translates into CASVRGSSAMNTEAFF. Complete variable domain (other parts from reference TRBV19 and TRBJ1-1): DGGITQSPKYLFRKEGQNVTLSCEQNLNHDAMYWYRQDPGQGLRLIYYSQIVNDFQKGDIAEGYSVSREKKESFPLTVTSAQKNPTAFYLCASVRGSSAMNTEAFFGQGTRLTVV.

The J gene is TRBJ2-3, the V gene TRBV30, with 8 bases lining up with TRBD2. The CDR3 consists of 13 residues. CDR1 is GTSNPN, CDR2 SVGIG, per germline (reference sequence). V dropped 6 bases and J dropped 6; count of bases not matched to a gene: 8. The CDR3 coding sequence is TGTGCCTGTTCGGGGGGGCCGTGGGATACGCAGTATTTT. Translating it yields CACSGGPWDTQYF.

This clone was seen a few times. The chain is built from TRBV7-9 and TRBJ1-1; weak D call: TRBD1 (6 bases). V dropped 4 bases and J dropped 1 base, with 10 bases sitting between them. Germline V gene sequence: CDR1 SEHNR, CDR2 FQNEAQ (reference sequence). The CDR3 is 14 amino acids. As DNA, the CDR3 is TGTGCCAGCAGCTCAAGGGGGTGGAACACTGAAGCTTTCTTT. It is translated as CASSSRGWNTEAFF.

The CDR3 spells CASRFYRQDEKLFF. Written as DNA, the CDR3 is TGTGCCAGCAGGTTCTATCGGCAGGATGAAAAACTGTTTTTT. This chain joins TRBV2 and TRBJ1-4; D is undetermined. The V and J ends lost 6 bases and 6 bases respectively, with 14 bases between them. Per the germline V gene, CDR1 is SNHLY and CDR2 is FYNNEI. The CDR3 covers 14 residues.

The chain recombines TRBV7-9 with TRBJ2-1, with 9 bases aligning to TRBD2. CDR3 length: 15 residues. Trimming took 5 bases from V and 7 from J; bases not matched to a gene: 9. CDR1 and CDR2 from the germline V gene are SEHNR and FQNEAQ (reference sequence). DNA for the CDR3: TGTGCCAGCAGCCCCGAGAGACTAGCGGTTAATGAGCAGTTCTTC. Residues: CASSPERLAVNEQFF.

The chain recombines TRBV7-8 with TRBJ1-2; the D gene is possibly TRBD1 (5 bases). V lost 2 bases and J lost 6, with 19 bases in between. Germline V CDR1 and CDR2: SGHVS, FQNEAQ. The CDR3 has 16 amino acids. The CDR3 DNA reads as TGTGCCAGCAGCTTAAAAACCGGCAGGGCGGCCGATGGCTACACCTTC. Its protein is CASSLKTGRAADGYTF.

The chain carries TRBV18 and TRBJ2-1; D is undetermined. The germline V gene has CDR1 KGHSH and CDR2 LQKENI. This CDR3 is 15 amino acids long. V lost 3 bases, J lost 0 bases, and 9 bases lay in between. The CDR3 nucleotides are TGTGCCAGCTCACCGTTACAGAGCTCCTACAATGAGCAGTTCTTC. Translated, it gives CASSPLQSSYNEQFF.

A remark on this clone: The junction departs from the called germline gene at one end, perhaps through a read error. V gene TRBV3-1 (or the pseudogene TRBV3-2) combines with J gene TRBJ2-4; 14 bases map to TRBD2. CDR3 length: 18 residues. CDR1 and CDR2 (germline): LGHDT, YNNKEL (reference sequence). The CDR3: CASSRWTSGRPGGHIQCF. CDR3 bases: TGTGCCAGCAGCCGGTGGACTAGCGGGAGGCCGGGTGGGCACATTCAGTGCTTC.

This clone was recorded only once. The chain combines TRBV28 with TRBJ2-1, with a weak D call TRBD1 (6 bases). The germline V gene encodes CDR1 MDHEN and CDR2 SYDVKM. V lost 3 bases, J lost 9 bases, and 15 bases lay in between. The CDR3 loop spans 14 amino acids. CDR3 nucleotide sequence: TGTGCCAGCAGTTTGTCGCGAGGGGGTGGTGAGCAGTTCTTC. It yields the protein CASSLSRGGGEQFF.

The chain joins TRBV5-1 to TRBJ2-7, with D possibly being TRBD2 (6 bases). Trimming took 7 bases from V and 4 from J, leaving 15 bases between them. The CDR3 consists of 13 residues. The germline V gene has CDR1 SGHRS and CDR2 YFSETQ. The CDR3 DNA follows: TGCGCCAGCGGTATCACGGGAGCTTACGAGCAGTACTTC. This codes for CASGITGAYEQYF.